This entry lists 21 T cell receptor beta chains sequenced from one sample in a study of T cells in Graves' hyperthyroidism and ophthalmopathy. There were TCR beta CDR3 regions amplified from RNA transcripts. Carried out on the TCR CDR3, a first-round RT-PCR used the HTBI primer set. TCRdb used MiXCR to reprocess the multiplex PCR reads, holding one entry per CDR3 protein. The profile covers 250,000 or so distinct CDR3 sequences, with 12% to 15% appearing a single time and around 31% taken by the ten largest. Sequenced input: blood. These receptors originate from a woman aged 45-60 years with Graves' hyperthyroidism that later progressed to Graves' ophthalmopathy.

The CDR3 DNA reads as TGTGCCAGCAGAGCCACCGGGACTAGCGGGGGGTCGTCGGGCAATGAGCAGTTCTTC. Encoded protein: CASRATGTSGGSSGNEQFF. This chain links TRBV11-2 with TRBJ2-1; TRBD2 agrees at 15 bases. Looked up from germline, CDR1 is SGHAT and CDR2 is FQNNGV. This CDR3 is built from 19 residues. V gave up 6 bases and J gave up 6 bases; unmatched junction bases: 15. Together with reference TRBV11-2 and TRBJ2-1, the CDR3 gives the full variable domain: EAGVAQSPRYKIIEKRQSVAFWCNPISGHATLYWYQQILGQGPKLLIQFQNNGVVDDSQLPKDRFSAERLKGVDSTLKIQPAKLEDSAVYLCASRATGTSGGSSGNEQFFGPGTRLTVL.

This clonotype was seen ten or more times. The CDR3 DNA follows: TGTGCCAGCAGCTTAGCACTGGCGGGAACAGGTGACGAGCAGTACTTC. Translated, it gives CASSLALAGTGDEQYF. The chain is built from TRBV7-9 and TRBJ2-7; tentative D call: TRBD2 (6 bases). The CDR3 has 16 residues. Germline loops: CDR1 SEHNR, CDR2 FQNEAQ (reference sequence). The V end was cut by 0 bases, the J end by 5 bases, with 17 bases between.

This clonotype showed up just a few times. The gene calls are TRBV18 and TRBJ2-4, with TRBD2 identical over 9 bases. The CDR3 length is 16 residues. Germline V CDR1 and CDR2: KGHSH, LQKENI. Trimming cost V 5 bases and J 0 bases; bases outside gene matches: 5. DNA for the CDR3: TGTGCCAGCTCATCCCTAGCGGGGTTAGCCAAAAACATTCAGTACTTC. Amino acid sequence: CASSSLAGLAKNIQYF. Complete variable domain (other parts from reference TRBV18 and TRBJ2-4): NAGVMQNPRHLVRRRGQEARLRCSPMKGHSHVYWYRQLPEEGLKFMVYLQKENIIDESGMPKERFSAEFPKEGPSILRIQQVVRGDSAAYFCASSSLAGLAKNIQYFGAGTRLSVL.

This clonotype was seen many times. The gene calls are TRBV6-5 and TRBJ2-3; 7 bases match TRBD2. Germline values: CDR1 MNHEY, CDR2 SVGAGI. This CDR3 has 15 residues. V was pared by 0 bases and J by 6 bases, with 6 bases of the junction left unmatched. CDR3 protein: CASSYSSGNADTQYF. Here the CDR3 DNA reads TGTGCCAGCAGTTACTCCAGCGGGAATGCGGATACGCAGTATTTT.

This chain joins TRBV18 and TRBJ2-7, with D tentatively TRBD1 or TRBD2 (5 bases each). CDR1 and CDR2 from the germline V gene are KGHSH and LQKENI. Trimming shortened V by 2 bases and J by 6 bases, and 20 bases separated the two germline ends. CDR3 length equals 16 residues. The CDR3 is CASSPALGAGWGEQYF. CDR3 in DNA: TGTGCCAGCTCACCAGCTCTCGGGGCAGGATGGGGCGAGCAGTACTTC. The full variable domain, rest sourced from reference TRBV18 and TRBJ2-7, is NAGVMQNPRHLVRRRGQEARLRCSPMKGHSHVYWYRQLPEEGLKFMVYLQKENIIDESGMPKERFSAEFPKEGPSILRIQQVVRGDSAAYFCASSPALGAGWGEQYFGPGTRLTVT.

Concerning this clonotype itself: In this CDR3 the conserved last residue, phenylalanine or tryptophan, is missing, so a read error is likely. The chain carries TRBV12-3 or TRBV12-4 and TRBJ1-1; unclear D gene. The CDR3 runs to 14 residues. This chain's CDR3 is CASRYTRMNTKAFL. The CDR3 DNA follows: TGTGCCAGCAGGTATACAAGAATGAACACTAAAGCTTTCCTT.

This clonotype was recorded at least ten times. The rearrangement uses TRBV6-2 or TRBV6-3 and TRBJ2-1, with D uncertain. The V end was cut by 3 bases, the J end by 0 bases, with 9 bases between. Per the germline V gene, CDR1 is MNHEY and CDR2 is SVGEGT. The CDR3 runs 15 residues. Here the CDR3 DNA reads TGTGCCAGCAGTTATAGGACCGACTCCTACAATGAGCAGTTCTTC. It specifies CASSYRTDSYNEQFF.

In its sample, this clonotype was seen many times. The CDR3 DNA sequence: TGTGCCAGCACCTCCTCGGGAGGAAACATTCAGTACTTC. Translated: CASTSSGGNIQYF. The rearrangement uses TRBV6-1 and TRBJ2-4; 7 nucleotides match TRBD2. With 7 bases clipped from V and 6 bases from J, the junction kept 6 bases outside the gene matches. The CDR3 is 13 amino acids. Looked up from germline, CDR1 is MNHNS and CDR2 is SASEGT.

The CDR3 here is CASSESTSGTEQFF. The DNA for the CDR3 is TGTGCCAGCAGTGAAAGTACTAGCGGGACCGAGCAGTTCTTC. The J gene is TRBJ2-1, the V gene TRBV2; 10 bases agree with TRBD2. Germline CDR1 and CDR2: SNHLY and FYNNEI. CDR3 size: 14 residues. Trimming at V came to 2 bases and at J to 10 bases, leaving 5 bases not matched to a gene.

In regard to this clonotype: This may be a read error, as it is one base from a much larger clone. The V call is TRBV20-1, the J call TRBJ2-1; 7 bases are shared with TRBD2. The V gene's germline CDR1 is DFQATT and CDR2 SNEGSKA (reference sequence). The trim removed 1 base at V and 5 bases at J, leaving 8 bases unmatched. This CDR3 is 15 amino acids long. The CDR3 DNA reads as TGCAGTGCTAGAGCGGGACTACCGCCCAACAATGAGCAGTTCTTC. Translating it yields CSARAGLPPNNEQFF.

In its sample, this clonotype was seen once. This clone may be a read error of a much larger clone one base away. The chain is built from TRBV20-1 and TRBJ2-5; 7 nucleotides align to TRBD2. The CDR3 loop spans 12 amino acids. Germline V gene data show CDR1 as DFQATT and CDR2 as SNEGSKA (reference sequence). The CDR3 region is CGATWEGETQYF. The CDR3 nucleotides are TGCGGTGCTACCTGGGAGGGGGAGACCCAGTACTTC.

Regarding this clonotype: This sequence may be a read error, since a much larger clone differs from it by one base. The genes are TRBV24-1 and TRBJ1-2, with D maybe TRBD1 (5 bases). V dropped 4 bases and J dropped 0 bases, with 5 bases sitting between them. The CDR3 contains 13 residues. The germline V gene encodes CDR1 KGHDR and CDR2 SFDVKD. CDR3 DNA sequence: TGTGCCACCAGTGAAGGGGCTAACTATGGCTACACCTTC. Encoded protein: CATSEGANYGYTF.

The table lists this clonotype with many counts. The rearrangement links TRBV27 to TRBJ2-3; D is unclear. The V end was cut by 5 bases, the J end by 2 bases, with 8 bases between. CDR3 length: 13 residues. CDR1 and CDR2 (germline): MNHEY, SMNVEV (reference sequence). CDR3 sequence (DNA): TGTGCCAGCAGTCCCTCCAACACAGATACGCAGTATTTT. Translated, it gives CASSPSNTDTQYF.

As regards this clonotype: Since a much larger clone is just one base distant, this may be a read error. The chain combines TRBV5-1 with TRBJ2-7; D is undetermined. The CDR3 runs 16 residues. Germline V gene lookup returns CDR1 SGHRS and CDR2 YFSETQ. The V and J ends lost 4 bases and 4 bases respectively, with 21 bases between them. The CDR3 sequence: CASSPSDGAPSYEQYF. CDR3 sequence (DNA): TGCGCCAGCAGCCCCAGCGACGGCGCCCCATCGTACGAGCAGTACTTC.

This clonotype has only a few counts. The J gene is TRBJ1-4, the V gene TRBV5-8; no definite D call. The CDR3 extends over 12 amino acids. The ends were cut back, 7 bases at V and 5 bases at J, with 9 bases in the middle. Germline CDR1 reads SGHTS; CDR2 reads YDEGEE. CDR3 in amino acids: CASETGNEKLFF. Here the CDR3 DNA reads TGTGCCAGCGAAACCGGGAATGAAAAACTGTTTTTT.

The chain uses TRBV20-1 and TRBJ2-1, with TRBD1 as a possible D gene (5 bases). CDR3 size: 12 residues. Trimming took 3 bases from V and 6 from J, leaving 9 bases between them. Germline V gene data show CDR1 as DFQATT and CDR2 as SNEGSKA (reference sequence). In DNA, the CDR3 is TGCAGTGCTAGTGACCAGGGCAATGAGCAGTTCTTC. This sequence encodes CSASDQGNEQFF.

This clonotype showed up just a few times. V gene TRBV9 combines with J gene TRBJ1-2, with D tentatively TRBD1 (6 bases). Germline V lookup: CDR1 SGDLS, CDR2 YYNGEE. V lost 3 bases and J lost 2, with 14 bases in between. The CDR3 is 15 residues long. CDR3 sequence: CASSAPGQPNYGYTF. The CDR3 DNA follows: TGTGCCAGCAGCGCTCCGGGACAACCAAACTATGGCTACACCTTC.

This clonotype was counted ten times or more. The chain couples TRBV7-9 to TRBJ2-7; D is perhaps TRBD1 (5 bases). Between the trimmed V and J ends, which lost 5 bases and 2 bases, there was a span of 16 bases. CDR3 size: 15 residues. Per germline, CDR1 SEHNR and CDR2 FQNEAQ (reference sequence). CDR3 in DNA: TGTGCCAGCAGCGCGGTTCACAGGTTCCCCTACGAGCAGTACTTC. Protein sequence: CASSAVHRFPYEQYF.

This clonotype was counted many times. The J gene is TRBJ1-1, the V gene TRBV28; D gene unclear. Trimming pared 6 bases from V and 1 base from J, leaving 15 bases between. Germline CDR1 MDHEN, CDR2 SYDVKM. There are 15 residues in the CDR3. The CDR3 protein is CASRRPPIGNTEAFF. CDR3 sequence (DNA): TGTGCCAGCAGGAGACCTCCAATCGGGAACACTGAAGCTTTCTTT.

This clonotype was seen a handful of times. V gene TRBV6-6 combines with J gene TRBJ2-5; 9 bases are a match to TRBD1. Trimming removed 2 bases from V and 3 bases from J; junction bases left unmatched: 10. The CDR3 extends over 17 amino acids. Germline V gene sequence: CDR1 MNHNY, CDR2 SVGAGI (reference sequence). CDR3 in amino acids: CASSYPDNRGPEETQYF. CDR3 sequence (DNA): TGTGCCAGCAGTTACCCGGACAACAGGGGGCCGGAAGAGACCCAGTACTTC.

This clonotype was detected a few times. One end of the junction does not line up with germline, which may come from a read error. The chain combines TRBV5-5 with TRBJ2-5; 7 nucleotides line up with TRBD1. The CDR3 totals 13 residues. CDR1 and CDR2 from the germline V gene are SGHKS and YYEKEE (reference sequence). CDR3 sequence: CASSGTAQEAQYF. For the CDR3, the DNA is TGTGCCAGCAGCGGGACAGCCCAAGAGGCCCAGTACTTC.